The clone carrying this T cell receptor beta chain was recorded at least ten times. Its antigen is as yet unknown. The data originate from a study of T-cell reconstitution after alpha-beta-depleted transplantation in children. Findings and caveats of the study: Several hundred expanded graft clones reportedly gave rise to the alpha-beta T cells present about two months after transplant.

The CDR3 length is 12 residues. Trimming at V came to 7 bases and at J to 8 bases, leaving 9 bases not matched to a gene. Germline V CDR1 and CDR2: SQVTM, ANQGSEA. Unique molecular identifiers were incorporated during preparation of the TCRbeta library. In TCRdb, the PCR reads were re-called with MiXCR into one record per CDR3 protein. The data contain 200,000 or so distinct CDR3 sequences, just under 6.5% of them singletons. This sequence was found in a girl under three years old with combined immunodeficiency, due to receive a stem cell transplant. J is TRBJ1-2 and V is TRBV29-1, with 8 bases fitting TRBD1. Sequencing used PBMCs, obtained before TCRalphabeta/CD19-depleted stem cell transplant. The CDR3 protein is CSAPTGGGGYTF. The CDR3 DNA is TGCAGCGCTCCAACAGGGGGAGGAGGCTACACCTTC.